Below are 25 T cell receptor beta chains sequenced from a single sample in a study of cytomegalovirus exposure and HLA in healthy donors. Sequencing used immunoSEQ multiplex PCR; TCRdb keeps in-frame clones, though not all of them. The sample has 55,000 to 65,000 clones; 90% to 95% are singletons. Source material: PBMCs. The receptors come from a young woman in good health and CMV-seropositive.

This sequence joins TRBV5-1 and TRBJ2-1, with D tentatively TRBD2 (7 bases). Germline V CDR1 and CDR2: SGHRS, YFSETQ. The CDR3 runs 12 residues. V was trimmed by 8 bases and J by 8 bases, leaving 14 bases between them. The DNA for the CDR3 is TGCGCCAGTAAAGTAGGGGGGGATGAGCAGTTCTTC. This gives the protein CASKVGGDEQFF.

V gene TRBV6-6 combines with J gene TRBJ1-3, with D perhaps matching TRBD1 (6 bases). V lost 4 bases and J lost 2, with 12 bases in between. Germline V gene sequence: CDR1 MNHNY, CDR2 SVGAGI (reference sequence). The CDR3 consists of 15 residues. The CDR3: CASSFDRPPGNTIYF. CDR3 nucleotides: TGTGCCAGCAGTTTCGACAGGCCCCCTGGAAACACCATATATTTT.

The chain is built from TRBV27 and TRBJ1-6; perhaps TRBD1 as D (5 bases). CDR3 length equals 15 residues. The V gene's germline CDR1 is MNHEY and CDR2 SMNVEV (reference sequence). V shed 2 bases and J shed 9 bases, with 14 bases lying between them. The CDR3 region has the DNA TGTGCCAGCAGTTTAATGCAGGGCCCGGGTTCACCCCTCCACTTT. Protein sequence: CASSLMQGPGSPLHF.

The gene calls are TRBV18 and TRBJ2-3, with TRBD1 identical over 10 bases. Germline CDR1 is KGHSH and CDR2 is LQKENI. Trimming cost V 3 bases and J 4 bases; bases outside gene matches: 10. CDR3 length equals 17 residues. The CDR3 DNA is TGTGCCAGCTCACCGAGACAGGGGGCGCGTGAGGCAGATACGCAGTATTTT. It specifies CASSPRQGAREADTQYF.

The chain joins TRBV5-1 to TRBJ1-1, with a weak D call TRBD1 (6 bases). This CDR3 region has 14 residues. In germline, CDR1 is SGHRS, CDR2 YFSETQ. Trimming pared 4 bases from V and 3 bases from J, leaving 13 bases between. The CDR3 protein is CASSLGGGDTEAFF. CDR3 nucleotide sequence: TGCGCCAGCAGCCTAGGGGGAGGGGACACTGAAGCTTTCTTT.

J is TRBJ1-5 and V is TRBV15; TRBD1 matches 9 bases. V was clipped by 8 bases and J by 5 bases; unmatched bases: 7. This CDR3 spans 14 amino acids. The V gene's germline CDR1 is LNHNV and CDR2 YYDKDF (reference sequence). The CDR3 sequence is CATQTGGSHQPQHF. In DNA form, the CDR3 reads TGTGCCACCCAAACAGGGGGCTCTCATCAGCCCCAGCATTTT.

V gene TRBV7-2 combines with J gene TRBJ2-7; TRBD2 agrees at 8 bases. The trim removed 5 bases at V and 5 bases at J, leaving 17 bases unmatched. The CDR3 runs 17 residues. Per the germline V gene, CDR1 is SGHTA and CDR2 is FQGNSA. The CDR3: CASSPAGSSGGFHEQYF. CDR3 nucleotide sequence: TGTGCCAGCAGCCCTGCGGGGAGCTCGGGGGGGTTCCACGAGCAGTACTTC.

The chain links TRBV10-3 to TRBJ1-1; D remains unclear. There are 13 residues in the CDR3. The germline CDR1 and CDR2 sequences are ENHRY and SYGVKD. Trimming left V 8 bases short and J 1 base short, with 11 bases between. The CDR3 bases are TGTGCCATCGGGTACGCGGAGAACACTGAAGCTTTCTTT. This encodes CAIGYAENTEAFF.

The chain couples TRBV27 to TRBJ1-1; D gene ambiguous. From germline, CDR1 is MNHEY and CDR2 SMNVEV (reference sequence). Trimming took off 6 bases at V and 11 bases at J, with 22 bases between the two ends. The CDR3 extends over 14 amino acids. Here the CDR3 reads CASSPSGIGSRAFF. The CDR3 DNA reads TGTGCCAGCAGCCCGAGTGGTATCGGGAGCCGCGCTTTCTTT.

The chain couples TRBV11-2 to TRBJ1-1; D is possibly TRBD1 (5 bases). Trimming shortened V by 4 bases and J by 1 base, and 10 bases separated the two germline ends. This CDR3 is 14 amino acids long. Germline-derived CDR1 and CDR2 are SGHAT and FQNNGV. As DNA, the CDR3 is TGTGCCAGCAGCTATAGAGGACAGAACACTGAAGCTTTCTTT. Amino acids: CASSYRGQNTEAFF. The full variable domain, completed using reference TRBV11-2 and TRBJ1-1, is EAGVAQSPRYKIIEKRQSVAFWCNPISGHATLYWYQQILGQGPKLLIQFQNNGVVDDSQLPKDRFSAERLKGVDSTLKIQPAKLEDSAVYLCASSYRGQNTEAFFGQGTRLTVV.

The chain employs TRBV7-9 and TRBJ2-3; TRBD2 agrees at 9 bases. Germline CDR1 and CDR2: SEHNR and FQNEAQ (reference sequence). V shed 1 base and J 2 bases; nucleotides not matched to a gene: 4. The CDR3 is 16 amino acids. The CDR3 DNA reads as TGTGCCAGCAGCTTAGAAGGCGGGAGGGCCACAGATACGCAGTATTTT. It encodes CASSLEGGRATDTQYF.

The V call is TRBV7-9, the J call TRBJ1-2, with D maybe TRBD1 (6 bases). Germline loops: CDR1 SEHNR, CDR2 FQNEAQ (reference sequence). The CDR3 extends over 13 amino acids. The V gene lost 1 base and the J gene lost 8 bases, with 11 bases spanning the gap. In DNA, the CDR3 is TGTGCCAGCAGCTTAGGGGGGGGCGGCGGCTACACCTTC. Its translation: CASSLGGGGGYTF.

The chain employs TRBV30 and TRBJ2-1; 10 positions match TRBD2. This CDR3 contains 17 residues. Per germline, CDR1 GTSNPN and CDR2 SVGIG (reference sequence). V dropped 2 bases and J dropped 4; count of bases not matched to a gene: 11. The CDR3 DNA reads as TGTGCCTGGAGTCCCATAGCGGGGGGCACACCTTACAATGAGCAGTTCTTC. It is translated as CAWSPIAGGTPYNEQFF.

The gene calls are TRBV19 and TRBJ1-2, with TRBD1 matching 8 bases. Looked up from germline, CDR1 is LNHDA and CDR2 is SQIVND (reference sequence). V lost 3 bases to trimming and J lost 8 bases; unmatched junction nucleotides: 5. The CDR3 is 13 amino acids. The CDR3: CASSIQGASGYTF. In DNA, the CDR3 is TGTGCCAGTAGTATCCAGGGGGCTAGCGGCTACACCTTC.

The chain is built from TRBV5-6 and TRBJ1-1; no reliable D call. This CDR3 is built from 14 residues. V shed 4 bases and J shed 2 bases, with 12 bases lying between them. In germline, CDR1 is SGHDT, CDR2 YYEEEE. CDR3 protein: CASSLVGGNTEAFF. The CDR3 nucleotides are TGTGCCAGCAGCCTTGTAGGCGGAAACACTGAAGCTTTCTTT.

The chain uses TRBV28 and TRBJ1-2; D gene ambiguous. Germline V gene lookup returns CDR1 MDHEN and CDR2 SYDVKM. V was clipped by 6 bases and J by 1 base, with 6 bases between them. The CDR3 contains 12 residues. CDR3 DNA sequence: TGTGCCAGCAGCAACATTAACTATGGCTACACCTTC. Its protein product is CASSNINYGYTF.

V usage is TRBV29-1 and J usage is TRBJ1-1; TRBD1 matches at 11 bases. In germline, CDR1 is SQVTM, CDR2 ANQGSEA. This CDR3 spans 13 amino acids. After removal of 6 bases from V and 1 base from J, the junction contained 1 base not matched to a gene. CDR3 DNA: TGCAGCGTGGGGACAGGGGGGAACACTGAAGCTTTCTTT. It is translated as CSVGTGGNTEAFF.

This chain links TRBV28 with TRBJ2-2; 8 nucleotides line up with TRBD2. Germline lookup yields CDR1 MDHEN and CDR2 SYDVKM. CDR3 length: 17 residues. The V segment lost 6 bases and the J segment 3 bases; nucleotides outside the gene matches: 12. The CDR3 reads CASRRGEEEVYTGELFF. The CDR3 nucleotides are TGTGCCAGCAGGCGGGGGGAAGAGGAAGTTTACACCGGGGAGCTGTTTTTT. Together with reference TRBV28 and TRBJ2-2, the CDR3 gives the full variable domain: DVKVTQSSRYLVKRTGEKVFLECVQDMDHENMFWYRQDPGLGLRLIYFSYDVKMKEKGDIPEGYSVSREKKERFSLILESASTNQTSMYLCASRRGEEEVYTGELFFGEGSRLTVL.

This clone was recorded once. The genes are TRBV2 and TRBJ1-3; TRBD1 aligns across 8 bases. Germline loops: CDR1 SNHLY, CDR2 FYNNEI. The trim removed 7 bases at V and 0 bases at J, leaving 5 bases unmatched. The CDR3 has 15 residues. CDR3 in amino acids: CASITDRGSGNTIYF. CDR3 coding DNA: TGTGCCAGCATAACCGACAGGGGCTCTGGAAACACCATATATTTT.

This chain joins TRBV4-1 and TRBJ1-2; TRBD1 is a possible D gene (6 bases). The CDR3 loop spans 15 amino acids. Germline CDR1 MGHRA, CDR2 YSYEKL. V was trimmed by 0 bases and J by 5 bases, leaving 13 bases between them. As DNA, the CDR3 is TGCGCCAGCAGCCAAGAATCCGGGACATTATATGGCTACACCTTC. It yields the protein CASSQESGTLYGYTF.

This chain connects TRBV28 to TRBJ2-7; 9 bases agree with TRBD2. The CDR3 sequence is 14 residues long. Trimming cost V 6 bases and J 5 bases; bases outside gene matches: 8. CDR1 is MDHEN and CDR2 is SYDVKM in the germline V gene. DNA for the CDR3: TGTGCCAGCAGGCGGGGGGGGGCTAGGGACGAGCAGTACTTC. It codes for CASRRGGARDEQYF.

As to this clone: A much bigger clone sits one base away, suggesting this may be a read error. This chain links TRBV23-1 with TRBJ2-7; TRBD1 matches 10 bases. TRBV23-1 is filed as an ORF, its function uncertain. Trimming removed 5 bases from V and 2 bases from J; junction bases left unmatched: 6. This CDR3 spans 15 amino acids. The CDR3 region has the DNA TGCGCCAGCAGTTCTCCGGGACAGGGGACCTACGAGCAGTACTTC. Its translation is CASSSPGQGTYEQYF.

V gene TRBV7-2 combines with J gene TRBJ1-1, with D perhaps TRBD1 (5 bases). Germline V gene sequence: CDR1 SGHTA, CDR2 FQGNSA. V lost 2 bases and J lost 4, with 11 bases in between. This CDR3 is 14 amino acids long. CDR3 protein: CASSLRRVGTEAFF. In DNA, the CDR3 is TGTGCCAGCAGCTTACGCAGGGTGGGCACTGAAGCTTTCTTT.

The chain uses TRBV28 and TRBJ1-4; 8 bases are a match to TRBD1. V shed 10 bases and J 0 bases; nucleotides not matched to a gene: 7. Germline loops: CDR1 MDHEN, CDR2 SYDVKM. This CDR3 is 15 amino acids long. CDR3 nucleotide sequence: TGTGCCACCAGGACAGGGCAAGCAACTAATGAAAAACTGTTTTTT. This sequence encodes CATRTGQATNEKLFF.

As regards this clone: Other nucleotide sequences in the sample specify the same CDR3. This chain connects TRBV6-1 to TRBJ2-7, with a possible D match to TRBD2 (6 bases). V was trimmed by 3 bases and J by 4 bases, leaving 7 bases between them. Germline V CDR1 and CDR2: MNHNS, SASEGT. The CDR3 totals 12 residues. The CDR3 DNA follows: TGTGCCAGCAGTGATAGCGGTTACGAGCAGTACTTC. Its translation: CASSDSGYEQYF.